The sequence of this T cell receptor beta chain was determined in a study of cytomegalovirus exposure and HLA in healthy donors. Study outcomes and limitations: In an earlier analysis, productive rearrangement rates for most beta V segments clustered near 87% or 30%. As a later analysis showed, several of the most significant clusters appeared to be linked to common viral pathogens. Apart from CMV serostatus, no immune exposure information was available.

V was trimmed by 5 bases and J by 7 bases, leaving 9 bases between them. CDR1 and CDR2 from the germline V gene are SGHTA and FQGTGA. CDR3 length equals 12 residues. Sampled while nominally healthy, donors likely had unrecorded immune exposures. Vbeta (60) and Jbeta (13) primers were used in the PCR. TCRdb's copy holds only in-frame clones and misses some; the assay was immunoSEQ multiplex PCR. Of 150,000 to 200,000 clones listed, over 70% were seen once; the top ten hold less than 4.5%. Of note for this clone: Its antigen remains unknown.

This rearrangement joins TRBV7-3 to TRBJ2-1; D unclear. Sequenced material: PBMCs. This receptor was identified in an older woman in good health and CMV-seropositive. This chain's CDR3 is CASSSSPNEQFF. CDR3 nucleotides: TGTGCCAGCAGCAGCTCCCCTAATGAGCAGTTCTTC.